This TCR beta chain was obtained from a study of T cells in Graves' hyperthyroidism and ophthalmopathy. Overall study findings and caveats: Most clonotypes that expanded in the thyroid above 0.001 also showed up in blood. A 13 V-J model separated ophthalmopathy from stable hyperthyroidism.

Using RNA transcripts as the source, TCR beta CDR3 regions were amplified. A set of HTBI primers served as the primers for a first-round RT-PCR of the TCR CDR3. TCRdb independently ran MiXCR on the multiplex PCR reads; one entry per CDR3 protein. The sample has hundreds of thousands of distinct CDR3 sequences, under 15% seen once. In the case of this clonotype: Antigen: not known.

Under 3 months was the duration of disease in ophthalmopathy patients, who also had a Clinical Activity Score of at least 3 and a NOSPECS grade of at least 4. Specimen: blood. The sequence came from a woman between 35 and 50 years old with Graves' ophthalmopathy.

CDR3 loop: CASSIQGDYYEQYF. In DNA form, the CDR3 reads TGTGCCAGCAGTATCCAGGGGGACTATTACGAGCAGTACTTC. V usage is TRBV27 and J usage is TRBJ2-7; the D gene could be TRBD1 or TRBD2 (7 bases each). V dropped 5 bases and J dropped 4 bases, with 15 bases sitting between them. Germline V gene data show CDR1 as MNHEY and CDR2 as SMNVEV (reference sequence). This CDR3 is built from 14 residues.